This TCR beta chain was captured by sequencing in a study of post-analysis software for immune sequencing data. Overall study: Relapsing-remitting, secondary progressive and progressive-relapsing forms made up the multiple sclerosis disease courses.

The study's findings and limits: Diversity measured as normalized Chao1 was significantly lower in multiple sclerosis patients than in controls. Patients used five TRBV segments, including TRBV5-6, TRBV5-1 and TRBV20-1, more often than controls.

This clonotype has a handful of counts. The antigen remains unidentified. The library was made from cDNA and included unique molecular identifiers. TCRdb fed the PCR reads into MiXCR, producing one record per CDR3 protein. The sample contains around 710,000 distinct CDR3 sequences, about 43% of which appear only once. The V and J ends lost 4 bases and 6 bases respectively, with 16 bases between them. CDR3 size: 14 residues. Germline V lookup: CDR1 DFQATT, CDR2 SNEGSKA (reference sequence). The chain recombines TRBV20-1 with TRBJ2-1, with D perhaps assigned TRBD1 or TRBD2 (5 bases each). The clonotype was recovered from a girl aged 10-17 years with multiple sclerosis. Sequencing was done on a sample of blood. The CDR3 region has the DNA TGCAGTGCTACTGGGGGAGTCACAGGCAATGAGCAGTTCTTC. The encoded protein is CSATGGVTGNEQFF.